This T cell receptor (beta chain) emerged from a study of blood T cells in healthy people across ages. Alongside a J-beta primer mix, a sample-barcoded 5' primer served in a second PCR lasting about 7 to 12 cycles. TCRdb re-derived calls from the 5' RACE reads in MiXCR, one entry per CDR3 protein. This table has hundreds of thousands of distinct CDR3 sequences, about half appearing once. Regarding the study as a whole: PBMCs left unsorted prevented a conclusive naive versus antigen-experienced comparison.

Donors gave about 10 milliliters of peripheral blood apiece. This clonotype occurred once. Its antigen is currently unknown. This CDR3 contains 13 residues. The V gene's germline CDR1 is SQVTM and CDR2 ANQGSEA. This clonotype was sampled from a man aged 80 or over in good health. The chain links TRBV29-1 to TRBJ2-7, with 8 positions matching TRBD2. The J call is uncertain, as TRBJ2-5 better fits the DNA end. The sample taken for sequencing was blood. CDR3 amino acids: CSVRGTSPETQYF. The CDR3 nucleotides read TGCAGCGTGAGGGGGACTAGTCCGGAGACCCAGTACTTC.